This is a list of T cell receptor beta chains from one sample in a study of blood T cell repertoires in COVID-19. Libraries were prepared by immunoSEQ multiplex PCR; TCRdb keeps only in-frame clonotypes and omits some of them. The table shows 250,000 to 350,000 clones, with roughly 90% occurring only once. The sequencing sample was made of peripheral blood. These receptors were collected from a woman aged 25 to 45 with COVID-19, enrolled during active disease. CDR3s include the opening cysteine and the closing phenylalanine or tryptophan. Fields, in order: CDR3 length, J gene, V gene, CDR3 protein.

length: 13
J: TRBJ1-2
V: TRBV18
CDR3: CASSPVSGDGYTF

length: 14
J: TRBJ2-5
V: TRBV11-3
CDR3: CASSPAGKRETQYF

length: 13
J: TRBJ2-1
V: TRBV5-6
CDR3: CASSYTGQNEQFF

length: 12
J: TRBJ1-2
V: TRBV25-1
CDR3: CASSEWAYGYTF

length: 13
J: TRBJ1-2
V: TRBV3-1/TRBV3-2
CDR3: CASSQAGGVGYTF

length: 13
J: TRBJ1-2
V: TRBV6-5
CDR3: CASSYGGGGGYTF

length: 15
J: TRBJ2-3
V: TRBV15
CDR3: CATSAPSGNTDTQYF

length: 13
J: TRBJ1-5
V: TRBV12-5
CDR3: CASGVDRDQPQHF

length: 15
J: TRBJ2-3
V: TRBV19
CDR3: CASSIVSGRADTQYF

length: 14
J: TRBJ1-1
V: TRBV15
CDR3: CATSRFIQFTEAFF